This T cell receptor (beta chain) was retrieved from a study of blood T cells in healthy people across ages. Sample-barcoded 5' priming and a J-beta primer mix drove a second PCR of 7 to 11 cycles. TCRdb fed the 5' RACE reads into MiXCR, producing one record per CDR3 protein. Among some 700,000 distinct CDR3 sequences listed, 40% to 45% were seen once. With regard to this clonotype: The junction and the germline gene differ at one end; a read error may be behind it.

CDR3 size: 15 residues. Germline CDR1 and CDR2: DFQATT and SNEGSKA (reference sequence). This chain links TRBV20-1 with TRBJ2-4; 9 bases agree with TRBD2. Sequenced sample: blood. The source of this sequence is a woman aged 55 to 70 in good health. CDR3 DNA: TGCAGTGCTCCCCTCGGCGGGAGGGCGGTAAACAGTCAGTACTTC. Amino acid sequence: CSAPLGGRAVNSQYF.